This T cell receptor (beta chain) was obtained from a study of control samples from healthy donors and cancer patients. There are 16 residues in the CDR3. The J segment lost 0 bases and the V segment lost 6 bases, leaving 9 bases of the junction unmatched. Germline loops: CDR1 KGHSH, CDR2 LQKENI. Profiled with immunoSEQ multiplex PCR; TCRdb holds only in-frame clones, not every one. The sample lists some 74,000 clones; about 95% were seen once. The chain has TRBV18 and TRBJ2-3, with 7 bases lining up with TRBD1. What was sequenced was blood. The receptor was derived from a woman in her twenties or thirties in good health. CDR3 sequence (DNA): TGTGCCAGCTCGCAACGACAGGGATCGAGCACAGATACGCAGTATTTT. Its translation is CASSQRQGSSTDTQYF.